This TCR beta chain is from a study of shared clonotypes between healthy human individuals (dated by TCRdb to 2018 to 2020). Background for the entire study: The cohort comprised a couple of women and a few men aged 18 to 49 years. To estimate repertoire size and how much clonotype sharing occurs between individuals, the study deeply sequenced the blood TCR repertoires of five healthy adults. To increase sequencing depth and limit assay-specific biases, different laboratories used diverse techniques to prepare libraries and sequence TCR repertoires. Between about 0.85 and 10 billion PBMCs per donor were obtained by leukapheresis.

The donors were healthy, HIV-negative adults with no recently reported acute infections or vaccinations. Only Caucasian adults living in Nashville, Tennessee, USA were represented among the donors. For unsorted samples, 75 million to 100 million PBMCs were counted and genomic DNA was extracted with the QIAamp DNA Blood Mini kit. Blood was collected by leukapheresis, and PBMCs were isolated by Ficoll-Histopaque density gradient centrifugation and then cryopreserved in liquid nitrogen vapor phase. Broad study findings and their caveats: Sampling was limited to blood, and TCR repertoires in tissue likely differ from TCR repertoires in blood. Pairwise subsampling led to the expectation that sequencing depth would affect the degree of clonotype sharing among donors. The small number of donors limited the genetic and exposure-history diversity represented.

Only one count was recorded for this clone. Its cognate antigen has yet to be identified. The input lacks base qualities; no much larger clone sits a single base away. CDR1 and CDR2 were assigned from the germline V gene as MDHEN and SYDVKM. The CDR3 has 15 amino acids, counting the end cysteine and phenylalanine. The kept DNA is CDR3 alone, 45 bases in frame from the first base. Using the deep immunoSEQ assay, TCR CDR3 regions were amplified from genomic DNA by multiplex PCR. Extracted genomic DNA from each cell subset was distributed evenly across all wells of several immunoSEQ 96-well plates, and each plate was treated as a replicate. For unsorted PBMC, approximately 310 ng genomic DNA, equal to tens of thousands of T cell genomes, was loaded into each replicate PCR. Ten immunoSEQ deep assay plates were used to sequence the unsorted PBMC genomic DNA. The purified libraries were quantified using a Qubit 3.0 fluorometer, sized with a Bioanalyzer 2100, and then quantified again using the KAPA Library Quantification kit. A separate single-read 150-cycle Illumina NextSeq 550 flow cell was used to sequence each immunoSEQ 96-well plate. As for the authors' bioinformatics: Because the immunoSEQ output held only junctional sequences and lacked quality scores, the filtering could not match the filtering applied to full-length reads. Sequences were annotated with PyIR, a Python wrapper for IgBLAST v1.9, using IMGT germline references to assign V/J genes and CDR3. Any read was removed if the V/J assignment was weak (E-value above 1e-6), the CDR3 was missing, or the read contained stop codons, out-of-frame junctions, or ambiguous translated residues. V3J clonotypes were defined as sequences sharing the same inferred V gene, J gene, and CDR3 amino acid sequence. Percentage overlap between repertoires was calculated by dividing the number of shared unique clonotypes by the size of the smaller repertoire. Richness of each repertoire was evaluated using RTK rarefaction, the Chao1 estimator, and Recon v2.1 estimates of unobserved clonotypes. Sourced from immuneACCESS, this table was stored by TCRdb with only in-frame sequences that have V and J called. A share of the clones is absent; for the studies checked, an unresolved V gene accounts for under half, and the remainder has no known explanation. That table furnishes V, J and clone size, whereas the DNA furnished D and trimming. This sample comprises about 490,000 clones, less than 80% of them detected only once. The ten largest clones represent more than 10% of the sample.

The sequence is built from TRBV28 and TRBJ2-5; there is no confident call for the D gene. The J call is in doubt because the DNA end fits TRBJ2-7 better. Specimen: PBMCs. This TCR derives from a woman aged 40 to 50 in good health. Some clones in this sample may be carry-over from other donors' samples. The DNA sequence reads TGTGCCAGCAGACGCGGCCCAAGCCCCTCCTACGAGCAGTACTTC. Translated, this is CASRRGPSPSYEQYF.